This is a list of T cell receptor beta chains from one sample in a study of shared clonotypes between healthy human individuals. The repertoire was sequenced with immunoSEQ multiplex PCR; TCRdb's copy has only in-frame clones and lacks some. The data show about 960,000 clones, with 70% to 85% seen just once and approximately 1.5% held by the top ten. Sequenced material: memory CD4+ T cells sorted from blood. These receptors came from a man aged 18 to 30 in good health. The CDR3 runs from the conserved cysteine through the conserved F or W. Each record gives: J gene, V gene, CDR3 length, clone size, D gene, CDR3 DNA, CDR3 protein. The D gene is left open where the match is weak. Expanded clones are given a class, and other clones once, few, many or no size at all.

TRBJ1-2 TRBV5-1 15 - - TGCGCCAGCAGCTTGGGTGGGCATTCTAACTATGGCTACACCTTC CASSLGGHSNYGYTF
TRBJ2-7 TRBV14 15 once TRBD1 TGTGCCAGCAGCCAGAGAGACAGGGCCCTCTACGAGCAGTACTTC CASSQRDRALYEQYF
TRBJ1-1 TRBV6-6 16 once TRBD1 TGTGCCAGCAGCCCGGACAGGGGAGGTTGGAACACTGAAGCTTTCTTT CASSPDRGGWNTEAFF
TRBJ2-7 TRBV18 15 - TRBD2 TGTGCCAGCTCGCAGACTAGCGGTCTAACCTACGAGCAGTACTTC CASSQTSGLTYEQYF
TRBJ1-1 TRBV6-1 13 - - TGTGCCAGCAGGAGGCCGGCGGACACTGAAGCTTTCTTT CASRRPADTEAFF
TRBJ1-5 TRBV28 16 - - TGTGCCAGCAGACAATTATCAGGTGCGAGCAATCAGCCCCAGCATTTT CASRQLSGASNQPQHF
TRBJ2-3 TRBV9 15 - - TGTGCCAGCAGCCCTTCCTCTGATAGCACAGATACGCAGTATTTT CASSPSSDSTDTQYF
TRBJ1-1 TRBV19 12 few - TGTGCCAGTAGGTGGGGGAACACTGAAGCTTTCTTT CASRWGNTEAFF
TRBJ1-6 TRBV11-2 14 - - TGTGCCAGCAGCTTAGATAGGACAAATTCACCCCTCCACTTT CASSLDRTNSPLHF
TRBJ1-5 TRBV19 12 - TRBD1 TGTGCCACTACAGGGGGGTATCAGCCCCAGCATTTT CATTGGYQPQHF
TRBJ1-5 TRBV6-5 15 - TRBD1 TGTGCCAGCAGCAGGACAGGGTATAGCAATCAGCCCCAGCATTTT CASSRTGYSNQPQHF
TRBJ2-2 TRBV4-1 14 - TRBD1 TGCGCCAGCAAAGGGGGCCCGAACACCGGGGAGCTGTTTTTT CASKGGPNTGELFF
TRBJ1-4 TRBV18 14 - - TGTGCCAGCTCACCAGGCGGATTTTGGGAAAAACTGTTTTTT CASSPGGFWEKLFF
TRBJ1-6 TRBV11-1 16 once TRBD1 TGTGCCAGCAGCCTCCTGCCGGGACAGATTAATTCACCCCTCCACTTT CASSLLPGQINSPLHF
TRBJ2-5 TRBV5-1 15 - TRBD1 TGCGCCAGCAGCAGTGACAGGGTTCTACCCGAGACCCAGTACTTC CASSSDRVLPETQYF